This is a list of T cell receptor beta chains from one sample in a study of blood T cell repertoires in COVID-19. Using immunoSEQ multiplex PCR, the repertoire was profiled, and TCRdb retains in-frame clones only, with some absent. Of 200,000 to 250,000 clones listed, roughly 88% are singletons. Sequencing was done on a sample of peripheral blood. The source of these receptors is a man in his fifties or sixties with active or convalescent COVID-19. CDR3s include the opening cysteine and the closing phenylalanine or tryptophan. A D gene is named only where the DNA matches it firmly. Clone size is shown for a subset of rows, as once, few, many or a class of expanded clone.

j_call: TRBJ1-1
d_call: NA
clone_size: NA
v_call: TRBV19
cdr3_aa: CASSITVNTEAFF
cdr3_nt: TGTGCCAGTAGTATTACAGTGAACACTGAAGCTTTCTTT

j_call: TRBJ2-3
d_call: TRBD2
clone_size: NA
v_call: TRBV3-1/TRBV3-2
cdr3_aa: CASSLGLAGGTDTQYF
cdr3_nt: TGTGCCAGCAGCCTGGGACTAGCGGGGGGGACAGATACGCAGTATTTT

j_call: TRBJ2-3
d_call: TRBD1
clone_size: NA
v_call: TRBV5-1
cdr3_aa: CASRDRAGSTDTQYF
cdr3_nt: TGCGCCAGCAGGGACAGGGCGGGAAGCACAGATACGCAGTATTTT

j_call: TRBJ1-1
d_call: NA
clone_size: NA
v_call: TRBV7-2
cdr3_aa: CASSLRDTNTEAFF
cdr3_nt: TGTGCCAGCAGCCTCCGGGACACTAACACTGAAGCTTTCTTT

j_call: TRBJ2-7
d_call: TRBD2
clone_size: NA
v_call: TRBV9
cdr3_aa: CASSPGLAASYEQYF
cdr3_nt: TGTGCCAGCAGCCCCGGACTAGCCGCCTCCTACGAGCAGTACTTC

j_call: TRBJ2-1
d_call: TRBD2
clone_size: NA
v_call: TRBV28
cdr3_aa: CASSLGGTSGGWQFF
cdr3_nt: TGTGCCAGCAGTTTAGGTGGTACTAGCGGGGGTTGGCAGTTCTTC

j_call: TRBJ2-1
d_call: TRBD2
clone_size: NA
v_call: TRBV25-1
cdr3_aa: CASSVNSGVYNEQFF
cdr3_nt: TGTGCCAGCAGTGTCAACAGCGGGGTCTACAATGAGCAGTTCTTC

j_call: TRBJ2-5
d_call: TRBD1
clone_size: NA
v_call: TRBV7-8
cdr3_aa: CASTAQGQLSQETQYF
cdr3_nt: TGTGCCAGCACCGCACAGGGGCAGCTTTCCCAAGAGACCCAGTACTTC

j_call: TRBJ2-3
d_call: NA
clone_size: NA
v_call: TRBV7-2
cdr3_aa: CASSSGTFSTDTQYF
cdr3_nt: TGTGCCAGCAGCTCAGGGACTTTCTCCACAGATACGCAGTATTTT

j_call: TRBJ1-1
d_call: TRBD1
clone_size: NA
v_call: TRBV5-1
cdr3_aa: CASSPWDRGPTEAFF
cdr3_nt: TGCGCCAGCAGCCCATGGGACAGGGGGCCGACTGAAGCTTTCTTT

j_call: TRBJ2-1
d_call: NA
clone_size: NA
v_call: TRBV18
cdr3_aa: CASSPSPRGSYNEQFF
cdr3_nt: TGTGCCAGCTCACCATCCCCTAGGGGGAGCTACAATGAGCAGTTCTTC

j_call: TRBJ1-3
d_call: NA
clone_size: NA
v_call: TRBV18
cdr3_aa: CASSLVNGRSGNTIYF
cdr3_nt: TGTGCCAGCTCACTGGTCAACGGTCGCTCTGGAAACACCATATATTTT

j_call: TRBJ2-5
d_call: NA
clone_size: NA
v_call: TRBV29-1
cdr3_aa: CSVSYSETQYF
cdr3_nt: TGCAGCGTCTCGTATAGCGAGACCCAGTACTTC

j_call: TRBJ2-7
d_call: NA
clone_size: NA
v_call: TRBV6-6
cdr3_aa: CASSFSTGSYEQYF
cdr3_nt: TGTGCCAGCAGTTTCTCGACAGGCTCCTACGAGCAGTACTTC

j_call: TRBJ2-1
d_call: TRBD1
clone_size: once
v_call: TRBV7-9
cdr3_aa: CASSSSLSQGFYNEQFF
cdr3_nt: TGTGCCAGCAGCTCTAGCCTTTCACAGGGGTTCTACAATGAGCAGTTCTTC

j_call: TRBJ2-1
d_call: TRBD2
clone_size: NA
v_call: TRBV4-3
cdr3_aa: CASSQDPGAGAYNEQFF
cdr3_nt: TGCGCCAGCAGCCAAGATCCGGGCGCGGGGGCCTACAATGAGCAGTTCTTC

j_call: TRBJ2-3
d_call: NA
clone_size: NA
v_call: TRBV19
cdr3_aa: CASSTPSSSTDTQYF
cdr3_nt: TGTGCCAGTAGTACGCCTAGTTCGAGCACAGATACGCAGTATTTT

j_call: TRBJ2-3
d_call: TRBD2
clone_size: NA
v_call: TRBV19
cdr3_aa: CASKRESTDTQYF
cdr3_nt: TGTGCCAGTAAGCGGGAGAGCACAGATACGCAGTATTTT

j_call: TRBJ1-3
d_call: NA
clone_size: NA
v_call: TRBV9
cdr3_aa: CASSVFPSSGNTIYF
cdr3_nt: TGTGCCAGCAGCGTGTTTCCTAGCTCTGGAAACACCATATATTTT

j_call: TRBJ1-1
d_call: NA
clone_size: NA
v_call: TRBV6-6
cdr3_aa: CASSYEEMNTEAFF
cdr3_nt: TGTGCCAGCAGTTACGAGGAGATGAACACTGAAGCTTTCTTT